Each of the 14 T cell receptor beta chains below was sequenced from the same sample in a study of blood T cell repertoires in COVID-19. Clones were sequenced by immunoSEQ multiplex PCR, and TCRdb holds only the in-frame ones, with some missing. Here the sample spans about 250,000 clones, about 90% being singletons. Sequenced sample: PBMCs or T cells enriched from blood (not recorded which). The receptors come from a woman between 18 and 30 years old who had recovered from COVID-19.

This chain joins TRBV7-9 and TRBJ1-6; D is ambiguous. Trimming stripped 1 base from V and 6 bases from J, with 7 bases between. Germline CDR1 reads SEHNR; CDR2 reads FQNEAQ (reference sequence). The CDR3 length is 14 residues. The DNA of the CDR3 is TGTGCCAGCAGCTTAGTTGCGGGTAATTCACCCCTCCACTTT. It is translated as CASSLVAGNSPLHF.

The chain employs TRBV19 and TRBJ1-2, with 8 positions matching TRBD1. V trimming: 4 bases; J trimming: 8 bases; junction bases outside the gene matches: 24. The CDR3 sequence is 19 residues long. Germline V gives CDR1 LNHDA, CDR2 SQIVND (reference sequence). The CDR3 bases are TGTGCCAGTAGTAGGGCTTTCCCTCCTCTCCGAGGACAGGGAGGCGGCTACACCTTC. Encoded protein: CASSRAFPPLRGQGGGYTF.

This clone was seen more than once but under ten times. The chain links TRBV6-1 to TRBJ2-3; D may be TRBD2 (6 bases). Trimming stripped 3 bases from V and 1 base from J, with 14 bases between. Germline V CDR1 and CDR2: MNHNS, SASEGT. The length of the CDR3 is 16 residues. CDR3 DNA sequence: TGTGCCAGCAGTGACATAGCGGTGGCGGGCACAGATACGCAGTATTTT. This gives the protein CASSDIAVAGTDTQYF.

The CDR3 sequence is CASSLLGATNTEAFF. In DNA form, the CDR3 reads TGTGCCAGCAGCTTATTGGGGGCCACTAACACTGAAGCTTTCTTT. The chain joins TRBV7-3 to TRBJ1-1; D might be TRBD1 (6 bases). Between the trimmed V and J ends, which lost 2 bases and 2 bases, there was a span of 12 bases. The germline gives CDR1 SGHTA, CDR2 FQGTGA. The CDR3 extends over 15 amino acids.

This chain connects TRBV15 to TRBJ2-4, with a possible D match to TRBD2 (6 bases). The CDR3 loop spans 15 amino acids. The germline CDR1 and CDR2 sequences are LNHNV and YYDKDF (reference sequence). The V end lost 0 bases, the J end lost 9 bases, and 15 bases lay between the germline ends. CDR3 sequence: CATSREGLTGGIQYF. CDR3 sequence (DNA): TGTGCCACCAGCAGAGAAGGACTTACCGGGGGCATTCAGTACTTC.

This clone was counted between two and nine times. V gene TRBV28 combines with J gene TRBJ2-3; no clear D. The CDR3 has 12 residues. Germline V lookup: CDR1 MDHEN, CDR2 SYDVKM. V was cut by 5 bases and J by 4 bases, with 7 bases left in between. This CDR3 is CASSPSADTQYF. The CDR3, as DNA: TGTGCCAGCAGTCCCAGCGCAGATACGCAGTATTTT.

The chain employs TRBV5-5 and TRBJ2-2; TRBD2 agrees at 9 bases. The CDR3 totals 15 residues. Unmatched junction bases numbered 6, after V lost 2 bases and J lost 7 bases. The germline gives CDR1 SGHKS, CDR2 YYEKEE (reference sequence). Here the CDR3 reads CASSFGGRADGELFF. CDR3 nucleotide sequence: TGTGCCAGCAGCTTTGGCGGGAGGGCCGACGGGGAGCTGTTTTTT.

This chain joins TRBV7-3 and TRBJ2-7; TRBD2 matches 7 bases. The germline CDR1 and CDR2 sequences are SGHTA and FQGTGA. Trimming removed 0 bases from V and 4 bases from J; junction bases left unmatched: 6. This CDR3 spans 15 amino acids. The DNA for the CDR3 is TGTGCCAGCAGCTTAACTTGGGAGGGGAGATACGAGCAGTACTTC. Residues: CASSLTWEGRYEQYF.

In its sample, this clone was seen once. The chain links TRBV5-4 to TRBJ1-1; D remains ambiguous. The V gene's germline CDR1 is SGHNT and CDR2 YYREEE (reference sequence). The CDR3 loop spans 13 amino acids. The V gene lost 1 base and the J gene lost 6 bases, with 10 bases spanning the gap. CDR3 sequence: CASSLSRSSEAFF. CDR3 DNA: TGTGCCAGCAGCTTGTCAAGAAGCTCTGAAGCTTTCTTT.

This clone was observed a few times. J is TRBJ2-1 and V is TRBV9, with 11 bases matching TRBD2. Germline CDR1 is SGDLS and CDR2 is YYNGEE. The trim removed 4 bases at V and 7 bases at J, leaving 7 bases unmatched. This CDR3 has 15 amino acids. The CDR3, as DNA: TGTGCCAGCAGCCCCGTAGCGGGAGGGCCTAATGAGCAGTTCTTC. It codes for CASSPVAGGPNEQFF.

The genes are TRBV4-2 and TRBJ1-2; 9 nucleotides match TRBD1. With V trimmed by 10 bases and J by 2 bases, 5 bases remained unmatched. Germline V gene data show CDR1 as LGHNA and CDR2 as YNFKEQ. CDR3 length: 13 residues. The CDR3 nucleotides are TGTGCCACACAGGGGGCGAGAAACTATGGCTACACCTTC. Protein: CATQGARNYGYTF.

The chain has TRBV7-2 and TRBJ1-6, with 8 bases fitting TRBD1. The ends lost 8 bases at V and 8 bases at J; junction bases unmatched: 8. The CDR3 has 14 residues. In germline, CDR1 is SGHTA, CDR2 FQGNSA. For the CDR3, the DNA is TGTGCCAGCGGAACAACAGGGGGGTATTCACCCCTCCACTTT. This encodes CASGTTGGYSPLHF.

The chain uses TRBV7-6 and TRBJ1-6, with 9 nucleotides matching TRBD1. The CDR3 is 15 amino acids. J lost 8 bases, V lost 4 bases, and 6 bases had no gene match. Germline CDR1 SGHVS, CDR2 FNYEAQ. CDR3 region: CASSSGTGKDSPLHF. The CDR3 DNA follows: TGTGCCAGCAGCTCCGGGACAGGGAAGGATTCACCCCTCCACTTT.

This clone was detected only a few times. The CDR3 DNA reads TGCGCCAGCAGCTTCGGGGGGCAGAACACTGAAGCTTTCTTT. Residues: CASSFGGQNTEAFF. This sequence joins TRBV5-1 and TRBJ1-1, with D maybe TRBD1 (6 bases). The CDR3 spans 14 residues. V lost 2 bases, J lost 1 base, and 9 bases lay in between. CDR1 SGHRS and CDR2 YFSETQ come from the germline V gene.